The T cell receptor beta chain under discussion was sequenced for a study of glioma-infiltrating T cells after dendritic cell vaccination (dated by TCRdb to 2016 to 2018). Study-level background: Of the roughly 15 glioblastoma patients in the cohort, all drawn from Phase I and II dendritic cell vaccination trials, 9 were newly diagnosed and 6 had recurrent disease. Each patient was given three intradermal dendritic cell vaccine injections, spaced two weeks apart, in the arm below the axilla. Autologous tumor lysate-pulsed dendritic cell vaccination was administered to the patients between about 2003 and 2012. Tumor-infiltrating lymphocyte content was quantified and tumor and blood repertoires were compared in dendritic cell-vaccinated glioblastoma patients by deep sequencing of TCR beta CDR3 regions. The vaccine consisted of monocyte-derived dendritic cells cultured less than eight days with IL-4 and GM-CSF, then pulsed overnight with autologous tumor lysate. TCR sequencing metrics, including TIL content and tumor-blood repertoire overlap, were correlated with survival after dendritic cell vaccination.

The immunoSEQ assay amplified TCRB CDR3 regions from 2 micrograms of genomic DNA, or from all available DNA when less than that amount was available. The multiplex PCR relied on 60 forward primers for TCR V beta segments and 13 reverse primers for J beta segments. Synthetic control templates were spiked into each sample at limiting dilution to estimate reads per starting template. The Illumina HiSeq System generated sequencing reads of 87 bp. Processing in the source paper ran as follows. PCR and sequencing errors were removed by merging closely related sequences with a nearest neighbor algorithm. TCR overlap was defined as the percentage of unique tumor TCR beta sequences that were also present in the same patient's peripheral blood. Held by TCRdb, this immuneACCESS table contains in-frame sequences only and omits some clones. Under half of the omission traces to an unresolved V gene where checked; the cause of the rest is unknown. V and J calls and clone size are as listed in that table; D and trimming were resolved from the DNA. Counted in this sample were roughly 51,000 clones; 65% to 90% of them appeared once. Jointly, the top ten make up around 10% of the sample.

Reading from cysteine to phenylalanine, the CDR3 counts 13 amino acids. Solely the CDR3 DNA is kept, with 39 bases framed from the first base. Cut back by 6 bases and 1 base, the V and J ends lie 7 bases apart. From a lookup of the germline V gene, CDR1 and CDR2 are MNHEY and SVGAGI. To be selected, patients needed enough residual fresh-frozen tumor tissue and more than two years of available survival data. Molecular status otherwise varied across the glioblastoma patients, but none of them carried an isocitrate dehydrogenase mutation. PBMC were collected before vaccination, two weeks after the third vaccination, and at tumor progression if tumor progression occurred. Genomic DNA was extracted with the Qiagen DNeasy Blood extraction Kit. The paper as a whole reports these results and caveats: The TCR overlap response model with three groups was called speculative and said to need prospective validation. Higher estimated pretreatment TIL content predicted longer time to progression and overall survival after dendritic cell vaccination. No direct relationship between TCR clonality and survival was found, suggesting that a diverse polyclonal response may matter. The cohort was small and heterogeneous, and full blood and tumor sets were available for few patients, with initial-recurrent tumor pairs available for even fewer patients.

About this clone itself: Its antigen is not yet known. No qualities accompany the bases; no much larger clone lies one base away. The same CDR3 is also encoded by other DNA sequences in this sample.

Sequenced material: blood, taken before dendritic cell vaccination. This receptor was taken from a human donor with glioblastoma. This sequence uses TRBV6-5 and TRBJ1-5; TRBD1 is perhaps the D gene, given 5 matching bases. The DNA sequence reads TGTGCCAGCAGCCAGGGAAGCAATCAGCCCCAGCATTTT. Its product reads: CASSQGSNQPQHF.